This is a list of T cell receptor beta chains from one sample in a study of human T cells and chemical hapten exposure. MiXCR, run by TCRdb on the RACE reads, gives a single entry per CDR3 protein. Of 370,000 or so distinct CDR3 sequences listed, about 4.8% are singletons. Sequencing was performed on whole blood, taken in connection with sensitization to the hapten diphenylcyclopropenone (DPC). The receptors shown here come from a woman in her forties or fifties with alopecia areata. Some clones in this sample may be carry-over from other donors' samples. Both conserved end residues are part of each CDR3. The D gene is left open where the match is weak. A row's size may be missing; if present it is once, few, many or a size class.

V	J	size	D	CDR3	DNA
TRBV9	TRBJ2-1	NA	NA	CASSVDGVGGEQFF	TGTGCCAGCAGCGTGGACGGGGTCGGCGGGGAGCAGTTCTTC
TRBV28	TRBJ2-7	many	TRBD2	CASSPPSGRDYEQYF	TGTGCCAGCAGCCCCCCTAGCGGGAGGGACTACGAGCAGTACTTC
TRBV5-1	TRBJ1-1	NA	NA	CASSSSYGSGTEAFF	TGCGCCAGCAGCTCGTCTTACGGGAGTGGCACTGAAGCTTTCTTT
TRBV27	TRBJ2-2	few	TRBD1	CATGQGWTGELFF	TGTGCCACTGGACAGGGATGGACCGGGGAGCTGTTTTTT
TRBV12-3/TRBV12-4	TRBJ1-1	many	NA	CASRGGGNTEAFF	TGTGCCAGCAGGGGCGGGGGCAACACTGAAGCTTTCTTT
TRBV4-2	TRBJ2-2	few	NA	CASSREENTGELFF	TGTGCCAGCAGTAGAGAAGAGAACACCGGGGAGCTGTTTTTT
TRBV7-8	TRBJ2-7	many	TRBD1	CATARDRGQEQYF	TGTGCCACCGCCCGGGACAGGGGGCAGGAGCAGTACTTC
TRBV3-1	TRBJ2-1	NA	NA	CASSQVGDYNEQFF	TGTGCCAGCAGCCAAGTCGGGGACTACAATGAGCAGTTCTTC
TRBV24-1	TRBJ2-1	many	NA	CATSEPNKYNEQFF	TGTGCCACCAGTGAACCCAACAAGTACAATGAGCAGTTCTTC
TRBV27	TRBJ2-7	NA	NA	CASSSGLGRIYEQYF	TGTGCCAGCAGTTCCGGCCTAGGCAGGATCTACGAGCAGTACTTC
TRBV3-1	TRBJ1-4	many	NA	CASSQDLSAGEKLFF	TGTGCCAGCAGCCAAGATCTCTCTGCGGGTGAAAAACTGTTTTTT
TRBV6-4	TRBJ2-3	many	NA	CASSETTTSTDTQYF	TGTGCCAGCAGTGAAACCACCACTAGCACAGATACGCAGTATTTT
TRBV30	TRBJ2-1	NA	TRBD2	CAWSVPGGSYNEQFF	TGTGCCTGGAGTGTCCCGGGAGGCTCCTACAATGAGCAGTTCTTC
TRBV5-5	TRBJ2-7	many	NA	CASSSGTGLYEQYF	TGTGCCAGCAGCTCCGGGACCGGCCTTTACGAGCAGTACTTC
TRBV4-2	TRBJ1-6	few	TRBD1	CASSQGDRDYNSPLHF	TGTGCCAGCAGCCAAGGGGACAGGGACTATAATTCACCCCTCCACTTT
TRBV3-1	TRBJ2-7	few	TRBD2	CASSQYTSGEYEQYF	TGTGCCAGCAGCCAATACACTAGCGGGGAATACGAGCAGTACTTC
TRBV4-2	TRBJ2-7	many	TRBD2	CASSQRGLRGAIYEQYF	TGTGCCAGCAGCCAACGGGGATTGCGGGGGGCAATATACGAGCAGTACTTC
TRBV6-5	TRBJ1-4	many	NA	CASTTTNEKLFF	TGTGCCAGCACCACCACTAATGAAAAACTGTTTTTT
TRBV7-2	TRBJ1-5	few	TRBD1	CASSLVGDRADQPQHF	TGTGCCAGCAGCTTAGTAGGGGACAGGGCGGACCAGCCCCAGCATTTT
TRBV6-5	TRBJ2-3	many	NA	CASSYMGVGGDTQYF	TGTGCCAGCAGTTACATGGGGGTAGGGGGTGATACGCAGTATTTT
TRBV7-9	TRBJ2-3	many	NA	CASSLGQPDTQYF	TGTGCCAGCAGCTTAGGGCAGCCAGATACGCAGTATTTT
TRBV12-3/TRBV12-4	TRBJ1-1	many	NA	CASSLKRNTEAFF	TGTGCCAGCAGCTTAAAACGGAACACTGAAGCTTTCTTT
TRBV27	TRBJ2-7	NA	NA	CASSLYGDGSYEQYF	TGTGCCAGCAGCCTTTATGGGGACGGATCCTACGAGCAGTACTTC
TRBV20-1	TRBJ2-1	many	NA	CSASGSSGNEQFF	TGCAGTGCTAGTGGGAGTTCCGGGAATGAGCAGTTCTTC
TRBV12-3/TRBV12-4	TRBJ1-2	many	NA	CASNLGQVGSNADGYTF	TGTGCCAGCAACTTGGGGCAGGTGGGCTCCAACGCGGATGGCTACACCTTC
TRBV3-1	TRBJ2-3	NA	TRBD2	CASSLGLASDMQYF	TGTGCCAGCAGCCTTGGACTAGCTTCAGATATGCAGTATTTT
TRBV3-1	TRBJ2-1	many	NA	CASSPGDEQFF	TGTGCCAGCAGTCCGGGGGATGAGCAGTTCTTC
TRBV6-6	TRBJ2-1	many	NA	CASSQRRGKSSYNEQFF	TGTGCCAGCAGTCAACGGCGCGGGAAGAGCTCCTACAATGAGCAGTTCTTC
TRBV7-3	TRBJ2-1	many	TRBD1	CASSFRQGKNNEQFF	TGTGCCAGCAGCTTTAGACAGGGGAAAAACAATGAGCAGTTCTTC
TRBV12-3/TRBV12-4	TRBJ1-2	many	TRBD1	CASRGTGGSGGYTF	TGTGCCAGCAGGGGGACAGGGGGATCGGGCGGCTACACCTTC
TRBV12-5	TRBJ2-2	few	TRBD1	CASGPPGQSFTGELFF	TGTGCTAGTGGACCACCGGGACAGAGTTTCACCGGGGAGCTGTTTTTT
TRBV28	TRBJ2-7	NA	TRBD1	CASSLPRGSPSYEQYF	TGTGCCAGCAGTTTGCCCAGGGGGTCGCCGTCCTACGAGCAGTACTTC
TRBV6-1	TRBJ2-7	few	NA	CASSLDRNAYEQYF	TGTGCCAGCAGCTTGGACAGAAATGCCTACGAGCAGTACTTC